These T cell receptor beta chains were read from a single sample in a study of OX40 agonist ivuxolimab in advanced cancers. The method was immunoSEQ multiplex PCR; TCRdb's version includes in-frame clones alone and lacks a portion of them. The table records tens of thousands of clones, around 90% of them present only once. This specimen consisted of CD4+ or CD8+ T cells sorted from blood, obtained in a trial of the OX40 agonist ivuxolimab. The receptors were gathered from an adult with an advanced solid tumor such as melanoma, head and neck, liver or kidney cancer. CDR3s include the opening cysteine and the closing phenylalanine or tryptophan. The D gene is left open where the match is weak. Some rows mark clone size as missing; the rest say once, few, many or name a class of expanded clone.

v_gene	abundance	j_gene	d_gene	CDR3aa	CDR3nt
TRBV7-8	-	TRBJ1-5	-	CASSLIPYSNQPQHF	TGTGCCAGCAGCTTAATACCCTATAGCAATCAGCCCCAGCATTTT
TRBV11-3	-	TRBJ2-1	-	CASSLRAMRPDSYNEQFF	TGTGCCAGCAGCTTAAGGGCCATGAGACCGGACTCCTACAATGAGCAGTTCTTC
TRBV28	-	TRBJ2-2	-	CASSETIATGELFF	TGTGCCAGCAGCGAAACTATAGCCACCGGGGAGCTGTTTTTT
TRBV27	-	TRBJ2-2	TRBD1	CASSYRGNTGELFF	TGTGCCAGCAGTTACAGGGGAAACACCGGGGAGCTGTTTTTT
TRBV7-6	few	TRBJ2-7	-	CASSSGPNYEQYF	TGTGCCAGCAGCTCAGGACCGAACTACGAGCAGTACTTC
TRBV9	-	TRBJ2-7	-	CASSVAGDGYEQYF	TGTGCCAGCAGCGTAGCGGGGGATGGCTACGAGCAGTACTTC
TRBV4-2	-	TRBJ2-5	-	CASSPGTDFQETQYF	TGTGCCAGCAGCCCGGGAACAGATTTCCAAGAGACCCAGTACTTC
TRBV7-3	-	TRBJ2-2	-	CASSLATATGELFF	TGTGCCAGCAGCTTAGCGACAGCCACCGGGGAGCTGTTTTTT
TRBV5-5	-	TRBJ2-3	-	CASSLVTPSLTDTQYF	TGTGCCAGCAGCTTGGTTACCCCCTCCCTCACAGATACGCAGTATTTT
TRBV6-6	-	TRBJ2-5	TRBD2	CASSKGREGQRETQYF	TGTGCCAGCAGCAAGGGGCGGGAGGGCCAGCGGGAGACCCAGTACTTC
TRBV5-6	-	TRBJ2-1	-	CASRDVSYNEQFF	TGTGCCAGCCGGGACGTCTCCTACAATGAGCAGTTCTTC
TRBV19	-	TRBJ2-5	-	CASSIRQTQETQYF	TGTGCCAGTAGTATACGACAGACCCAAGAGACCCAGTACTTC
TRBV7-6	-	TRBJ1-1	-	CASRPLTGATEAFF	TGTGCCAGCAGACCCCTAACGGGGGCCACTGAAGCTTTCTTT
TRBV6-5	-	TRBJ2-7	-	CASSYGVRHEQYF	TGTGCCAGCAGTTACGGAGTGAGGCACGAGCAGTACTTC
TRBV6-5	-	TRBJ2-7	TRBD1	CASRPTGAWEQYF	TGTGCCAGCAGACCAACAGGGGCCTGGGAGCAGTACTTC
TRBV6-5	-	TRBJ2-2	TRBD1	CASGSGTVGTGELFF	TGTGCCAGCGGATCCGGGACAGTGGGGACCGGGGAGCTGTTTTTT
TRBV5-4	few	TRBJ1-2	-	CASSFTGAYGYTF	TGTGCCAGCAGCTTCACAGGTGCCTATGGCTACACCTTC
TRBV6-5	-	TRBJ2-1	-	CASSFQHQGNEQFF	TGTGCCAGCAGTTTCCAGCATCAGGGAAATGAGCAGTTCTTC
TRBV4-3	-	TRBJ2-3	TRBD2	CASSHRGGTDTQYF	TGCGCCAGCAGCCATCGCGGGGGGACAGATACGCAGTATTTT
TRBV7-9	-	TRBJ2-1	TRBD2	CASSPPASGSSYNEQFF	TGTGCCAGCAGCCCTCCCGCTAGCGGGAGCTCCTACAATGAGCAGTTCTTC
TRBV30	-	TRBJ1-1	-	CAWSRGPRDTEAFF	TGTGCCTGGAGTAGAGGGCCGAGGGACACTGAAGCTTTCTTT
TRBV6-5	-	TRBJ2-7	-	CASSYTGEQYF	TGTGCCAGCAGTTACACGGGCGAGCAGTACTTC
TRBV19	-	TRBJ2-2	-	CASSIDSDTSTGELFF	TGTGCCAGTAGTATAGATTCGGACACTTCCACCGGGGAGCTGTTTTTT
TRBV9	-	TRBJ2-7	-	CASSVRREAPSYEQYF	TGTGCCAGCAGCGTAAGAAGGGAGGCCCCTTCCTACGAGCAGTACTTC
TRBV6-5	-	TRBJ1-5	-	CASSLIPGGQPQHF	TGTGCCAGCAGTTTGATACCGGGGGGCCAGCCCCAGCATTTT
TRBV7-9	-	TRBJ2-1	TRBD2	CASSLATGGNEQFF	TGTGCCAGCAGCTTAGCTACGGGAGGGAATGAGCAGTTCTTC
TRBV7-9	-	TRBJ2-3	-	CASSTQVATTTPINTQYF	TGTGCCAGCAGCACCCAAGTGGCAACGACGACCCCTATCAATACGCAGTATTTT
TRBV9	-	TRBJ2-1	-	CASSVSGTTNEQFF	TGTGCCAGCAGCGTCTCCGGGACCACCAATGAGCAGTTCTTC
TRBV19	-	TRBJ2-7	-	CASSIATKGSYEQYF	TGTGCCAGTAGTATTGCGACAAAGGGGTCCTACGAGCAGTACTTC
TRBV28	-	TRBJ2-1	TRBD2	CASSSGGSYNEQFF	TGTGCCAGCAGTTCTGGCGGGAGCTACAATGAGCAGTTCTTC
TRBV30	-	TRBJ1-6	-	CAWSVILNSPLHF	TGTGCCTGGAGCGTCATCCTCAATTCACCCCTCCACTTT
TRBV28	-	TRBJ1-1	-	CASRGGEVAFF	TGTGCCAGCAGGGGGGGGGAGGTAGCTTTCTTT
TRBV27	-	TRBJ2-7	-	CASSLGTPVSYEQYF	TGTGCCAGCAGTTTGGGGACTCCGGTGTCGTACGAGCAGTACTTC
TRBV7-8	-	TRBJ2-7	-	CASSFQPVANEQYF	TGTGCCAGCAGCTTCCAGCCAGTGGCTAACGAGCAGTACTTC
TRBV15	-	TRBJ2-7	TRBD1	CATSRQDRGYYEQYF	TGTGCCACCAGCAGACAAGACAGGGGTTATTACGAGCAGTACTTC
TRBV19	-	TRBJ2-7	-	CASSSSYEQYF	TGTGCCAGTAGTAGCTCCTACGAGCAGTACTTC
TRBV19	-	TRBJ2-1	-	CASSIADEQFF	TGTGCCAGTAGTATAGCCGATGAGCAGTTCTTC
TRBV28	-	TRBJ2-1	TRBD2	CASSFLREGNNEQFF	TGTGCCAGCAGTTTTCTTAGGGAGGGAAACAATGAGCAGTTCTTC
TRBV19	-	TRBJ1-3	-	CASQEGTGNTIYF	TGTGCCAGTCAGGAGGGAACTGGAAACACCATATATTTT
TRBV9	once	TRBJ1-2	TRBD1	CASSPRTGRDGYTF	TGTGCCAGCAGCCCCCGGACAGGGCGTGATGGCTACACCTTC
TRBV2	-	TRBJ2-5	-	CASRTGYRDNSRETQYF	TGTGCCAGCAGGACTGGGTACCGGGACAACTCGCGGGAGACCCAGTACTTC
TRBV4-1	-	TRBJ1-1	-	CASSQDPGRNTEAFF	TGCGCCAGCAGCCAAGACCCAGGTCGGAACACTGAAGCTTTCTTT